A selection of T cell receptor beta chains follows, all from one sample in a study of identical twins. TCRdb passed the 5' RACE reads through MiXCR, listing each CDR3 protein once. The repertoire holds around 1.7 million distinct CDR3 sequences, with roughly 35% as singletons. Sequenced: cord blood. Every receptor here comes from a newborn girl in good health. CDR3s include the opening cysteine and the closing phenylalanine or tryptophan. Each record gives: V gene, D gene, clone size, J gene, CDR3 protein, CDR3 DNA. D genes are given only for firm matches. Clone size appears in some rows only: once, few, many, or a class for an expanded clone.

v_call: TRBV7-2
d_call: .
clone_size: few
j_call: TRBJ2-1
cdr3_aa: CASSLGSLSNEQFF
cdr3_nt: TGTGCCAGCAGCTTAGGGAGCCTTTCTAATGAGCAGTTCTTC

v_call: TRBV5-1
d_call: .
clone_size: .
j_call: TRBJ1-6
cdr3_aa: CASSPDLGNSPLHF
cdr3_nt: TGCGCCAGCAGCCCTGACTTGGGGAATTCACCCCTCCACTTT

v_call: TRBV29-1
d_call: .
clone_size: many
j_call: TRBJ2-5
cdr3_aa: CSVEVGRGETQYF
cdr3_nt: TGCAGCGTTGAAGTTGGAAGGGGTGAGACCCAGTACTTC

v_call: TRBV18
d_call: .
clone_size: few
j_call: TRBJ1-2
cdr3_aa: CASSPPAGAGYTF
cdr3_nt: TGTGCCAGCTCACCACCGGCAGGGGCTGGCTACACCTTC

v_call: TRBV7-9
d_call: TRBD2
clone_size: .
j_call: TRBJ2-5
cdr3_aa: CASSRIAGAQTQYF
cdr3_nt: TGTGCCAGCAGCCGAATAGCGGGGGCCCAGACCCAGTACTTC

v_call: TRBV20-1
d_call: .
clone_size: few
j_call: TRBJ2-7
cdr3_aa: CSQAQGYEQYF
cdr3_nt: TGCAGTCAAGCGCAGGGTTACGAGCAGTACTTC

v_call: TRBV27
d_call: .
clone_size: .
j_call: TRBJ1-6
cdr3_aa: CASSLTRHANSPPHF
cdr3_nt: TGTGCCAGCAGTTTAACTAGGCACGCTAATTCACCCCCCCACTTT

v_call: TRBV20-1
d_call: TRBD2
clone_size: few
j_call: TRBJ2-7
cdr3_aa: CTLSGGLSYEQYF
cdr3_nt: TGCACCCTTAGCGGGGGCCTCTCCTACGAGCAGTACTTC

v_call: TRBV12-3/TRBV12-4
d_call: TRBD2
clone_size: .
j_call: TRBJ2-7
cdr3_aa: CASSPTGLAAYEQYF
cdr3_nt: TGTGCCAGCAGTCCCACGGGACTAGCGGCCTACGAGCAGTACTTC

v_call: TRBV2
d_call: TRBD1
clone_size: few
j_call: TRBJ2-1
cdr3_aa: CASSGDRANEQFF
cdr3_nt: TGTGCCAGCAGTGGCGACAGGGCCAATGAGCAGTTCTTC

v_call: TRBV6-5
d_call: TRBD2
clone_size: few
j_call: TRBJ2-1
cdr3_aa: CASSHGTSVYEQFF
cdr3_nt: TGTGCCAGCAGTCACGGGACTAGCGTGTACGAGCAGTTCTTC

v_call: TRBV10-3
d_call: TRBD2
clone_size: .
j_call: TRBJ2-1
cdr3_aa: CAIRTSASSYNEQFF
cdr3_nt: TGTGCCATCAGAACTAGCGCCTCCTCCTACAATGAGCAGTTCTTC

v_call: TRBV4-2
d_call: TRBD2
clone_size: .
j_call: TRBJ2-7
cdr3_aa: CASSLEREGNEQYF
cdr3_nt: TGTGCCAGCAGCCTCGAGCGGGAGGGGAATGAGCAGTACTTC

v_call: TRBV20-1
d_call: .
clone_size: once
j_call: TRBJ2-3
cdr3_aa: CSGRGGTDTQYF
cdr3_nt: TGCAGCGGTAGGGGGGGTACAGATACGCAGTATTTT

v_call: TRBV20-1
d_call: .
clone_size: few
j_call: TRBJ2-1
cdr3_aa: CSARRSGTGRNEQFF
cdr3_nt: TGCAGTGCTAGGCGGTCTGGGACGGGGAGGAATGAGCAGTTCTTC

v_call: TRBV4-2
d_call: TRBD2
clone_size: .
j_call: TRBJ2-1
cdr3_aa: CASSQDGGLAGDTEQFF
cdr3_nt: TGTGCCAGCAGCCAAGATGGGGGACTAGCGGGAGATACTGAGCAGTTCTTC

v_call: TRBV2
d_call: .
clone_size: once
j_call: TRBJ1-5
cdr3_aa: CASSASQGGQPQHF
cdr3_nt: TGTGCCAGCAGTGCTTCACAGGGTGGACAGCCCCAGCATTTT

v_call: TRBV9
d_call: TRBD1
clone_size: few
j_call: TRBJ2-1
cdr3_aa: CASSANLRGPEQFF
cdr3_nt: TGTGCCAGCAGCGCCAATCTTAGGGGGCCTGAGCAGTTCTTC

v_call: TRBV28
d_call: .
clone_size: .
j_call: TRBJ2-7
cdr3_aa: CASSCLQEGHYEQYF
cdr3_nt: TGTGCCAGCAGTTGCCTACAAGAAGGCCACTACGAGCAGTACTTC

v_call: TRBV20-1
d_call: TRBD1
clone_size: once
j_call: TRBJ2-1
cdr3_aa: CSAPPGQGLNEQFF
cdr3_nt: TGCAGTGCCCCACCGGGACAGGGGTTAAATGAGCAGTTCTTC

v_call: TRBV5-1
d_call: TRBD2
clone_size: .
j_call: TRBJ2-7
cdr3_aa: CASSFTGLAGITTFYEQYF
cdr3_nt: TGCGCCAGCAGCTTTACAGGACTAGCGGGGATTACAACTTTCTACGAGCAGTACTTC

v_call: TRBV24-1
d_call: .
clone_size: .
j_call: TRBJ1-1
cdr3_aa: CARRRGNTEAFF
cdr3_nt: TGTGCCAGACGAAGGGGTAACACTGAAGCTTTCTTT

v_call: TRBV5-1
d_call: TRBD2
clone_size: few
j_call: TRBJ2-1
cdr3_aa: CASCARDYHGNEQFF
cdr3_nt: TGCGCCAGCTGCGCCCGGGACTATCATGGGAATGAGCAGTTCTTC

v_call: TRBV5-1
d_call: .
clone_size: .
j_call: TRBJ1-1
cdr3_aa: CASSMGHLNTEAFF
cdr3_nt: TGCGCCAGCAGCATGGGACATCTGAACACTGAAGCTTTCTTT

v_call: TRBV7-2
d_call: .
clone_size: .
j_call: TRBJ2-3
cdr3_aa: CASSFMGGTDTQYF
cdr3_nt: TGTGCCAGCAGCTTTATGGGAGGCACAGATACGCAGTATTTT

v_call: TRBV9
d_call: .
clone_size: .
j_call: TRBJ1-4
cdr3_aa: CASSVAAGGEKLFF
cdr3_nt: TGTGCCAGCAGCGTAGCCGCGGGAGGGGAAAAACTGTTTTTT

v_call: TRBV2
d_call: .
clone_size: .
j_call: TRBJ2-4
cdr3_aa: CASRAAVAKNIQYF
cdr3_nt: TGTGCCAGCAGGGCAGCGGTAGCCAAAAACATTCAGTACTTC

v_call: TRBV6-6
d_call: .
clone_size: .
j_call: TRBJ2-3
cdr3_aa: CASRKGVSGDTQYF
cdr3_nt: TGTGCCAGCAGAAAGGGAGTTAGCGGCGATACGCAGTATTTT

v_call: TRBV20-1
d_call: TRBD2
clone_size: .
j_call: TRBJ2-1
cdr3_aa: CSARGLAGVRNEQFF
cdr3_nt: TGCAGTGCTAGAGGGCTAGCGGGAGTGAGGAATGAGCAGTTCTTC

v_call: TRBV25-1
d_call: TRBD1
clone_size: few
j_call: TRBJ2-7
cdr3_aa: CASSERTGAFYEQYF
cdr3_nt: TGTGCCAGCAGTGAAAGGACAGGGGCCTTCTACGAGCAGTACTTC

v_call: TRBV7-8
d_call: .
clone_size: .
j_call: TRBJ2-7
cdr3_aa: CASSLLAFSYEQYF
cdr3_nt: TGTGCCAGCAGCTTACTAGCGTTCTCCTACGAGCAGTACTTC